Listed here is a single T cell receptor beta chain. Antigen: not known. This record belongs to a study of CD8 T cells in ankylosing spondylitis. Whole-study results and caveats: Reports say disease-linked clones showed up significantly more in matched ankylosing spondylitis synovial fluid.

Quantitative molecular-barcoded 5'-RACE generated the TCR beta libraries. MiXCR, applied by TCRdb to the 5' RACE reads, yields one record per CDR3 protein. This table holds about 300,000 distinct CDR3 sequences, less than 25% found once. The CDR3 has 16 residues. The trim removed 5 bases at V and 4 bases at J, leaving 9 bases unmatched. Germline CDR1 LNHDA, CDR2 SQIVND (reference sequence). This chain uses TRBV19 with TRBJ2-7, with TRBD2 matching 12 bases. This receptor was identified in a female donor with ankylosing spondylitis or in good health (not recorded which). The sample consisted of blood, either unsorted or a sorted T cell fraction (not recorded which). CDR3 loop: CASSRTSGEDGYEQYF. The DNA for the CDR3 is TGTGCCAGTAGTCGGACTAGCGGGGAGGACGGATACGAGCAGTACTTC.